The 26 T cell receptor beta chains below all came from one sample that was sequenced in a study of T cell repertoires in ileal Crohn's disease. Method: immunoSEQ multiplex PCR; TCRdb's copy keeps in-frame clones and lacks some. Counted here are fewer than 20,000 clones, approximately 94% occurring once; the ten biggest clones make up less than 4%. The sample comprised ileal tissue. The receptor set was obtained from an adult with Crohn's disease.

The chain recombines TRBV2 with TRBJ2-5; 8 nucleotides match TRBD2. The CDR3 totals 15 residues. The V and J ends lost 5 bases and 5 bases, in that order; junction bases with no gene match: 10. The germline CDR1 and CDR2 sequences are SNHLY and FYNNEI. The CDR3 region is CASSTTGGSGETQYF. DNA for the CDR3: TGTGCCAGCAGTACCACGGGAGGGAGTGGGGAGACCCAGTACTTC. Supplemented by reference TRBV2 and TRBJ2-5, the full variable domain reads EPEVTQTPSHQVTQMGQEVILRCVPISNHLYFYWYRQILGQKVEFLVSFYNNEISEKSEIFDDQFSVERPDGSNFTLKIRSTKLEDSAMYFCASSTTGGSGETQYFGPGTRLLVL.

The chain uses TRBV5-4 and TRBJ2-7; tentatively, D is TRBD1 (6 bases). Germline V gene data show CDR1 as SGHNT and CDR2 as YYREEE (reference sequence). This CDR3 contains 14 residues. V was cut by 0 bases and J by 3 bases, with 10 bases left in between. CDR3 sequence: CASSLEVGGYEQYF. In DNA form, the CDR3 reads TGTGCCAGCAGCTTGGAGGTAGGGGGCTACGAGCAGTACTTC.

The chain uses TRBV4-1 and TRBJ2-3; 7 bases align to TRBD2. The V and J ends lost 0 bases and 6 bases, in that order; junction bases with no gene match: 6. CDR3 length: 15 amino acids. Germline V lookup: CDR1 MGHRA, CDR2 YSYEKL. The CDR3 nucleotides are TGCGCCAGCAGCCAAGAGTGGCGGGGGAAGGATACGCAGTATTTT. Translating gives CASSQEWRGKDTQYF.

The chain couples TRBV11-2 to TRBJ2-5; D may be TRBD2 (6 bases). CDR3 length: 17 residues. CDR1 is SGHAT, CDR2 FQNNGV, per germline. Trimming cost V 5 bases and J 1 base, with 20 bases left between them. CDR3 in amino acids: CASSPRAGSDTQETQYF. DNA of the CDR3: TGTGCCAGCAGCCCGAGGGCGGGGAGCGATACCCAAGAGACCCAGTACTTC.

This clone was found once. The CDR3 is CASSLGAVNTEAFF. CDR3 bases: TGCGCCAGCAGCTTGGGGGCAGTCAACACTGAAGCTTTCTTT. The genes are TRBV5-1 and TRBJ1-1, with no clear D. There are 14 residues in the CDR3. The germline V gene encodes CDR1 SGHRS and CDR2 YFSETQ. V lost 0 bases, J lost 2 bases, and 8 bases lay in between.

V usage is TRBV7-9 and J usage is TRBJ2-3; 12 positions match TRBD2. The CDR3 contains 16 residues. The germline V gene has CDR1 SEHNR and CDR2 FQNEAQ (reference sequence). V dropped 1 base and J dropped 2; count of bases not matched to a gene: 1. The CDR3 DNA sequence: TGTGCCAGCAGCTTAGGGACTAGCGGGGTCACAGATACGCAGTATTTT. It translates to CASSLGTSGVTDTQYF.

The chain is built from TRBV5-6 and TRBJ2-3; D unclear. Germline V lookup: CDR1 SGHDT, CDR2 YYEEEE. The CDR3 is made up of 14 amino acids. V lost 2 bases and J lost 1, with 8 bases in between. CDR3 region: CASSLSQGTDTQYF. CDR3 in DNA: TGTGCCAGCAGCTTATCCCAGGGCACAGATACGCAGTATTTT.

The gene calls are TRBV5-1 and TRBJ2-1, with 12 bases that match TRBD2. Per the germline V gene, CDR1 is SGHRS and CDR2 is YFSETQ. This CDR3 is built from 15 residues. V trimming: 4 bases; J trimming: 5 bases; junction bases outside the gene matches: 4. For the CDR3, the DNA is TGCGCCAGCAGCGCGGGACTAGCGGGCCACAATGAGCAGTTCTTC. This translates into CASSAGLAGHNEQFF.

V and J are TRBV5-1 and TRBJ2-3, with TRBD1 identical over 10 bases. Germline V gene sequence: CDR1 SGHRS, CDR2 YFSETQ. The CDR3 totals 15 residues. V shed 4 bases and J 3 bases; nucleotides not matched to a gene: 5. The chain's CDR3 is CASSRDRGKTDTQYF. In DNA form, the CDR3 reads TGCGCCAGCAGCCGGGACAGGGGAAAGACAGATACGCAGTATTTT.

This clone was counted only a few times. V is TRBV6-5 and J is TRBJ1-2; D may be TRBD1 (5 bases). V lost 8 bases and J 2 bases, leaving 15 bases between the germline ends. Germline CDR1 reads MNHEY; CDR2 reads SVGAGI. The CDR3 is 14 residues long. CDR3 DNA sequence: TGTGCCAGCGGGGGGGTGGCAGCGAACTATGGCTACACCTTC. Encoded protein: CASGGVAANYGYTF.

This clone appeared a single time. V is TRBV5-1 and J is TRBJ2-1; a possible D gene is TRBD2 (6 bases). The V end was cut by 5 bases, the J end by 2 bases, with 14 bases between. The germline V gene has CDR1 SGHRS and CDR2 YFSETQ. The CDR3 runs to 15 residues. CDR3 nucleotide sequence: TGCGCCAGCAGTACCGGCGGGGAGCCCTACAATGAGCAGTTCTTC. This gives the protein CASSTGGEPYNEQFF.

This clone was seen once. This chain joins TRBV6-5 and TRBJ1-1; D is unresolved. Trimming stripped 6 bases from V and 7 bases from J, with 15 bases between. CDR3 length: 13 amino acids. Germline V gene sequence: CDR1 MNHEY, CDR2 SVGAGI. The CDR3 protein is CASSRKPGYEAFF. The CDR3 DNA sequence: TGTGCCAGCAGCCGCAAACCGGGATATGAAGCTTTCTTT.

The rearrangement links TRBV2 to TRBJ2-5, with D maybe TRBD2 (6 bases). Germline V gene sequence: CDR1 SNHLY, CDR2 FYNNEI. CDR3 length: 13 amino acids. V was clipped by 3 bases and J by 5 bases, with 10 bases between them. CDR3 residues: CASSDGSGETQYF. The CDR3 DNA is TGTGCCAGCAGTGACGGCAGCGGGGAGACCCAGTACTTC.

The chain carries TRBV10-2 and TRBJ2-7; 10 bases match TRBD2. In germline, CDR1 is WSHSY, CDR2 SAAADI. The trim removed 5 bases at V and 5 bases at J, leaving 6 bases unmatched. The CDR3 covers 14 residues. CDR3 bases: TGCGCCAGCAGTCAAGCGGGACTAGCGAACGAGCAGTACTTC. Protein sequence: CASSQAGLANEQYF.

The rearrangement links TRBV7-2 to TRBJ1-2; TRBD1 matches at 7 bases. V shed 6 bases and J 4 bases; nucleotides not matched to a gene: 5. The CDR3 has 13 amino acids. The germline gives CDR1 SGHTA, CDR2 FQGNSA. The DNA of the CDR3 is TGTGCCAGCAGGCAGGGACAGAGCTATGGCTACACCTTC. Amino acid sequence: CASRQGQSYGYTF.

The rearrangement joins TRBV6-6 to TRBJ2-1, with 7 bases identical to TRBD1. The J segment lost 6 bases and the V segment lost 6 bases, leaving 11 bases of the junction unmatched. This CDR3 contains 15 residues. CDR1 is MNHNY, CDR2 SVGAGI, per germline (reference sequence). CDR3 nucleotides: TGTGCCAGCAGAACCCGACAGGGTGGAGGCAATGAGCAGTTCTTC. Translation gives CASRTRQGGGNEQFF.

This clone was recorded once. The rearrangement links TRBV6-5 to TRBJ1-6; 11 bases are a match to TRBD1. CDR1 is MNHEY, CDR2 SVGAGI, per germline. The CDR3 runs 14 residues. With 4 bases clipped from V and 9 bases from J, the junction kept 2 bases outside the gene matches. This chain's CDR3 is CASSSGTGGSPLHF. The CDR3 bases are TGTGCCAGCAGTTCGGGGACAGGGGGTTCACCCCTCCACTTT.

The chain links TRBV9 to TRBJ2-7; no definite D call. CDR3 length: 14 amino acids. The germline CDR1 and CDR2 sequences are SGDLS and YYNGEE. V lost 0 bases, J lost 2 bases, and 9 bases lay in between. CDR3 in DNA: TGTGCCAGCAGCGTAGAGGCCACTACCTACGAGCAGTACTTC. It translates to CASSVEATTYEQYF.

V and J are TRBV18 and TRBJ1-2, with D tentatively TRBD1 (6 bases). Germline V gene data show CDR1 as KGHSH and CDR2 as LQKENI. Trimming shortened V by 3 bases and J by 8 bases, and 22 bases separated the two germline ends. The CDR3 length is 16 residues. This CDR3 is CASSPIQGQTPRGYTF. Written as DNA, the CDR3 is TGTGCCAGCTCACCCATCCAAGGACAGACTCCAAGGGGCTACACCTTC.

The chain is built from TRBV19 and TRBJ1-5; 7 nucleotides match TRBD1. The J segment lost 6 bases and the V segment lost 6 bases, leaving 11 bases of the junction unmatched. CDR1 is LNHDA and CDR2 is SQIVND in the germline V gene (reference sequence). CDR3 length: 15 residues. CDR3 protein: CASSPFGQGGQPQHF. The CDR3 bases are TGTGCCAGTAGCCCCTTCGGCCAGGGGGGTCAGCCCCAGCATTTT.

This chain links TRBV7-3 with TRBJ2-3; tentatively, D is TRBD2 (7 bases). The CDR3 extends over 17 amino acids. Germline V gene sequence: CDR1 SGHTA, CDR2 FQGTGA. V was shortened by 4 bases and J by 3 bases, with 20 bases between the two germline ends. CDR3 nucleotide sequence: TGTGCCAGCAGCTCAAACGCAGGGGAGGGGAGAACAGATACGCAGTATTTT. Its protein is CASSSNAGEGRTDTQYF.

The chain recombines TRBV7-8 with TRBJ1-6, with a weak D call TRBD1 (6 bases). Germline CDR1 reads SGHVS; CDR2 reads FQNEAQ. The CDR3 covers 15 residues. Trimming stripped 5 bases from V and 7 bases from J, with 15 bases between. In DNA form, the CDR3 reads TGTGCCAGCAGCGACACAGGGATTTGGAATTCACCCCTCCACTTT. The encoded protein is CASSDTGIWNSPLHF.

This chain uses TRBV7-2 with TRBJ2-5, with TRBD1 identical over 10 bases. V lost 5 bases and J lost 11; bases outside the gene matches: 8. Germline CDR1 reads SGHTA; CDR2 reads FQGNSA. CDR3 length: 13 residues. CDR3 nucleotide sequence: TGTGCCAGCAGCCTACAGGACAGGGGGAAGCAGTACTTC. Amino acids: CASSLQDRGKQYF.

The CDR3 region is CASSPRSLGGSTEAEKLFF. CDR3 nucleotides: TGTGCCAGCTCACCAAGGTCTTTGGGCGGGTCGACGGAAGCTGAAAAACTGTTTTTT. The V call is TRBV18, the J call TRBJ1-4; D is uncertain. Trimming shortened V by 2 bases and J by 7 bases, and 26 bases separated the two germline ends. The CDR3 sequence is 19 residues long. Germline V CDR1 and CDR2: KGHSH, LQKENI.

The chain combines TRBV10-1 with TRBJ1-6; perhaps TRBD1 as D (6 bases). The CDR3 loop spans 14 amino acids. Trimming cost V 4 bases and J 8 bases, with 12 bases left between them. Germline CDR1 is WNHNN and CDR2 is SYGVQD (reference sequence). CDR3 region: CASSVGTRDSPLHF. In nucleotides, the CDR3 is TGCGCCAGCAGTGTCGGGACACGGGATTCACCCCTCCACTTT.

The gene calls are TRBV10-1 and TRBJ2-6, with D maybe TRBD1 (6 bases). Deletions cut 11 bases from V and 2 bases from J, with 22 bases between. CDR3 length: 17 residues. Germline-derived CDR1 and CDR2 are WNHNN and SYGVQD (reference sequence). The CDR3 DNA reads TGCGCCGGGAAACGACAGGCTGAACCTCCTGGGGCCAACGTCCTGACTTTC. It is translated as CAGKRQAEPPGANVLTF.